This T cell receptor beta chain was identified during a study of identical twins. It was template switching that added a universal primer site, and there were unique molecular identifiers on the cDNA. TCRdb reanalysed the 5' RACE reads using MiXCR and keeps one entry per CDR3 protein. Among 1.5 million to 2 million distinct CDR3 sequences listed, 32% were seen once. The CDR3 length is 15 residues. V dropped 2 bases and J dropped 4 bases, with 14 bases sitting between them. Germline CDR1 is MDHEN and CDR2 is SYDVKM. Study conclusions and caveats: The study based its conclusions on cross-sectional statistical analysis and did not follow the same donors.

This clonotype was counted between two and nine times. The antigen remains unidentified. Only healthy Caucasians were included as donors. The gene calls are TRBV28 and TRBJ2-5; the D gene is possibly TRBD2 (7 bases). The TCR originated in a newborn girl in good health. The material sequenced was cord blood. CDR3 bases: TGTGCCAGCAGTTTAGTCGATAGGGGGGGAGAGACCCAGTACTTC. Amino acids: CASSLVDRGGETQYF.